This TCR beta chain appears in the sequencing data of a study of blood T cell repertoires in COVID-19. On the study more broadly: The United States, Italy and Spain provided the acute and convalescent COVID-19 samples. PBMCs, B-cell-depleted T cells, or T cells were the source of the cDNA or gDNA that made up the material.

Original handling: Using reference gene primer amplification, nucleated cell counts were estimated. Assay used: immunoSEQ multiplex PCR; TCRdb lists only in-frame clones, some missing. Clonal size and the V and J genes are those of that table, whereas D and trimming came from the DNA. The table includes hundreds of thousands of clones, 75% to 85% detected once. J gave up 1 base and V 3 bases, and 8 bases lay outside the gene matches. CDR1 and CDR2 from the germline V gene are SQVTM and ANQGSEA. The CDR3 sequence is 15 residues long. The sequenced material came from peripheral blood. V usage is TRBV29-1 and J usage is TRBJ2-7, with 8 bases fitting TRBD1. The sequence derives from a woman aged 55-70 years with active or convalescent COVID-19. For the CDR3, the DNA is TGCAGCGTTGACAGGACAGGGCGGAGGTCCTACGAGCAGTACTTC. This translates into CSVDRTGRRSYEQYF.